This T cell receptor beta chain was identified in a study of T cell repertoires in cytomegalovirus infection. Germline CDR1 SGHNT, CDR2 YYREEE (reference sequence). This CDR3 is built from 15 residues. The junction had 7 bases not matched to a gene; V was cut back by 4 bases and J by 4 bases. TCRdb processed the reads anew with MiXCR; each CDR3 protein has one entry. This sample has roughly 320,000 distinct CDR3 sequences, with 8% to 9.5% found just once. This clonotype was seen a few times. This receptor was obtained from a human donor in good health (CMV status not recorded). Some clones in this sample may be carry-over from other donors' samples. The rearrangement uses TRBV5-4 and TRBJ2-2; 7 bases match TRBD1. The sample consisted of PBMCs. This CDR3 reads CASSDPGTVTGELFF. The CDR3 DNA reads as TGTGCCAGCAGCGATCCCGGGACAGTCACCGGGGAGCTGTTTTTT.